A single sample is the source of the 22 T cell receptor beta chains below, sequenced in a study of regulatory T cells in long-lasting Graves disease. TCR beta libraries were built with iRepertoire HTBI primers and Arm-PCR of CDR3 regions. One entry per CDR3 protein, called by TCRdb with MiXCR from the multiplex PCR reads. The table has roughly 360,000 distinct CDR3 sequences, roughly 12% seen once. The time point denotes: newly diagnosed GD, antithyroid drugs for less than 3 months. Scientists built the TCR library using RNA that was extracted from PBMCs. The data were also submitted as part of a second study, on T cells in Graves' hyperthyroidism and ophthalmopathy.

The sample consisted of peripheral blood mononuclear cells (PBMCs), taken at new diagnosis, from a patient treated with antithyroid drugs. Receptors were obtained from a young woman with Graves disease.

This clonotype showed up many times. The J gene is TRBJ2-4, the V gene TRBV7-9; D ambiguous. V was trimmed by 1 base and J by 9 bases, leaving 7 bases between them. The germline gives CDR1 SEHNR, CDR2 FQNEAQ (reference sequence). The length of the CDR3 is 12 residues. The CDR3 loop reads CASSLEVGIQYF. In nucleotides, the CDR3 is TGTGCCAGCAGCTTAGAGGTGGGCATTCAGTACTTC.

In its sample, this clonotype was seen many times. The J gene is TRBJ2-3, the V gene TRBV27, with TRBD2 identical over 9 bases. The CDR3 has 17 residues. Germline loops: CDR1 MNHEY, CDR2 SMNVEV (reference sequence). The V and J ends lost 6 bases and 2 bases, in that order; junction bases with no gene match: 12. The CDR3 reads CASSELLIAGVTDTQYF. CDR3 DNA: TGTGCCAGCAGCGAACTCCTAATAGCGGGGGTCACAGATACGCAGTATTTT.

This clonotype has a single count. The V gene is TRBV29-1, the J gene TRBJ1-3; 8 nucleotides align to TRBD1. This CDR3 has 15 amino acids. The trim removed 3 bases at V and 3 bases at J, leaving 7 bases unmatched. Germline CDR1 SQVTM, CDR2 ANQGSEA. The CDR3 protein is CSVDSPGTGGNTIYF. As DNA, the CDR3 is TGCAGCGTTGATTCTCCCGGGACAGGTGGAAACACCATATATTTT. The variable domain in full, completed from reference TRBV29-1 and TRBJ1-3, reads SAVISQKPSRDICQRGTSLTIQCQVDSQVTMMFWYRQQPGQSLTLIATANQGSEATYESGFVIDKFPISRPNLTFSTLTVSNMSPEDSSIYLCSVDSPGTGGNTIYFGEGSWLTVV.

This clonotype was seen many times. The chain carries TRBV6-2 or TRBV6-3 and TRBJ1-2; TRBD1 is a possible D gene (6 bases). Germline lookup yields CDR1 MNHEY and CDR2 SVGEGT. There are 11 residues in the CDR3. Deletions cut 7 bases from V and 4 bases from J, with 7 bases between. CDR3 in amino acids: CASTDSYGYTF. CDR3 coding DNA: TGTGCCAGCACGGACAGCTATGGCTACACCTTC.

This clonotype was seen repeatedly, ten times or more. The chain joins TRBV6-5 to TRBJ2-1; D perhaps matches TRBD2 (5 bases). The CDR3 covers 12 residues. V was shortened by 4 bases and J by 10 bases, with 11 bases between the two germline ends. Germline CDR1 reads MNHEY; CDR2 reads SVGAGI. Here the CDR3 reads CASSSPGKEQFF. The CDR3, as DNA: TGTGCCAGCAGTTCTCCCGGGAAAGAGCAGTTCTTC.

This clonotype was counted many times. The gene calls are TRBV2 and TRBJ1-1, with 8 positions matching TRBD1. The CDR3 sequence is 15 residues long. CDR1 is SNHLY, CDR2 FYNNEI, per germline. The ends lost 6 bases at V and 0 bases at J; junction bases unmatched: 6. The CDR3 DNA reads TGTGCCAGCAGAGACGGGACAGGACTGAACACTGAAGCTTTCTTT. This gives the protein CASRDGTGLNTEAFF.

This clonotype was seen ten or more times. The CDR3 DNA reads as TGTGCCAGCAGCCAAGAGCGTGGGAATGAAAAACTGTTTTTT. Translated: CASSQERGNEKLFF. The rearrangement joins TRBV14 to TRBJ1-4; no firm D call. The CDR3 contains 14 residues. Looked up from germline, CDR1 is SGHDN and CDR2 is FVKESK. Trimming pared 0 bases from V and 5 bases from J, leaving 7 bases between.

This clonotype was picked up a small number of times. The chain employs TRBV7-3 and TRBJ2-2; TRBD2 matches 8 bases. CDR3 length: 17 amino acids. With 0 bases clipped from V and 5 bases from J, the junction kept 8 bases outside the gene matches. The germline gives CDR1 SGHTA, CDR2 FQGTGA. As DNA, the CDR3 is TGTGCCAGCAGCTTAACCCCCGTATTAGCGGGGACCGGGGAGCTGTTTTTT. Translation gives CASSLTPVLAGTGELFF. The full variable domain, rest sourced from reference TRBV7-3 and TRBJ2-2, is GAGVSQTPSNKVTEKGKYVELRCDPISGHTALYWYRQSLGQGPEFLIYFQGTGAADDSGLPNDRFFAVRPEGSVSTLKIQRTERGDSAVYLCASSLTPVLAGTGELFFGEGSRLTVL.

This clonotype was picked up many times. The chain links TRBV28 to TRBJ1-1; D is possibly TRBD1 (6 bases). The germline V and J ends were trimmed by 3 bases and 0 bases, with 8 bases remaining between them. CDR1 and CDR2 (germline): MDHEN, SYDVKM. The CDR3 covers 14 residues. CDR3 sequence (DNA): TGTGCCAGCAGTTTCCAGGGGTTGAACACTGAAGCTTTCTTT. Encoded protein: CASSFQGLNTEAFF. Full variable domain (missing parts from reference TRBV28 and TRBJ1-1): DVKVTQSSRYLVKRTGEKVFLECVQDMDHENMFWYRQDPGLGLRLIYFSYDVKMKEKGDIPEGYSVSREKKERFSLILESASTNQTSMYLCASSFQGLNTEAFFGQGTRLTVV.

As for this clonotype: A read error is the likely source, as a far larger clone sits one nucleotide away. The rearrangement uses TRBV11-3 and TRBJ2-1; the D call may be TRBD1 or TRBD2 (5 bases each). V lost 0 bases to trimming and J lost 10 bases, with 19 bases between them. The CDR3 spans 16 residues. Germline CDR1 and CDR2: SGHNT and YENEEA. The CDR3 loop reads CASSLEFHGAAYEQFF. The CDR3 DNA reads TGTGCCAGCAGCTTAGAATTTCACGGGGCAGCCTACGAGCAGTTCTTC.

The chain joins TRBV5-6 to TRBJ2-1; tentatively, D is TRBD1 (6 bases). The CDR3 length is 14 residues. The germline V and J ends were trimmed by 2 bases and 4 bases, with 10 bases remaining between them. The germline V gene has CDR1 SGHDT and CDR2 YYEEEE. This CDR3 reads CASSFGTPYNEQFF. The CDR3 DNA follows: TGTGCCAGCAGCTTCGGGACACCTTACAATGAGCAGTTCTTC.

About this clonotype itself: A much larger clone lies a single base off, so this may be a read error. The genes are TRBV6-9 and TRBJ2-1; no definite D call. Germline values: CDR1 MNHGY, CDR2 SVAAGI. The ends were cut back, 3 bases at V and 0 bases at J, with 6 bases in the middle. There are 14 residues in the CDR3. The CDR3 bases are TGTGCCAGCAGTTACTGGAGCTCCTACAATGAGCAGTTCTTC. Translating it yields CASSYWSSYNEQFF.

This clonotype was counted many times. The rearrangement uses TRBV28 and TRBJ1-1; D remains ambiguous. Germline CDR1 and CDR2: MDHEN and SYDVKM. V lost 3 bases to trimming and J lost 2 bases, with 22 bases between them. This CDR3 is 18 amino acids long. The CDR3 protein is CASSFHSFNDWRNTEAFF. CDR3 nucleotides: TGTGCCAGCAGTTTTCACAGTTTTAATGATTGGAGAAACACTGAAGCTTTCTTT.

There are many counts of this clonotype. V usage is TRBV11-2 and J usage is TRBJ1-4; no clear D gene. CDR3 length equals 15 residues. Germline V gene data show CDR1 as SGHAT and CDR2 as FQNNGV. Trimming left V 1 base short and J 3 bases short, with 9 bases between. For the CDR3, the DNA is TGTGCCAGCAGCTTAGTTGGAGCGGCTAATGAAAAACTGTTTTTT. Amino acids: CASSLVGAANEKLFF. Filled out from reference TRBV11-2 and TRBJ1-4, the complete variable domain reads EAGVAQSPRYKIIEKRQSVAFWCNPISGHATLYWYQQILGQGPKLLIQFQNNGVVDDSQLPKDRFSAERLKGVDSTLKIQPAKLEDSAVYLCASSLVGAANEKLFFGSGTQLSVL.

This clonotype was seen ten or more times. The genes are TRBV11-2 and TRBJ1-1; D ambiguous. The V end was cut by 2 bases, the J end by 2 bases, with 9 bases between. CDR3 length: 14 amino acids. Germline V gives CDR1 SGHAT, CDR2 FQNNGV. The CDR3 protein is CASSLIQANTEAFF. CDR3 coding DNA: TGTGCCAGCAGCTTAATCCAGGCTAACACTGAAGCTTTCTTT.

This clonotype has a count of ten or more. CDR3 in amino acids: CASTKGEDEAFF. The CDR3 DNA reads as TGTGCCAGTACCAAAGGGGAAGACGAAGCTTTCTTT. The V gene is TRBV19, the J gene TRBJ1-1; tentatively, D is TRBD1 (5 bases). The V end was cut by 7 bases, the J end by 8 bases, with 14 bases between. CDR3 length: 12 residues. The germline gives CDR1 LNHDA, CDR2 SQIVND (reference sequence).

This clonotype was picked up many times. This chain links TRBV20-1 with TRBJ1-1; TRBD1 is a possible D gene (6 bases). Between the trimmed V and J ends, which lost 0 bases and 0 bases, there was a span of 11 bases. Germline V gene lookup returns CDR1 DFQATT and CDR2 SNEGSKA (reference sequence). This CDR3 is 15 amino acids long. Here the CDR3 reads CSARDENRVNTEAFF. CDR3 DNA: TGCAGTGCTAGAGATGAAAACAGGGTGAACACTGAAGCTTTCTTT.

This clonotype was observed at least ten times. This chain joins TRBV20-1 and TRBJ1-5, with D unresolved. V was pared by 6 bases and J by 2 bases, with 8 bases between. Per germline, CDR1 DFQATT and CDR2 SNEGSKA (reference sequence). The CDR3 is made up of 12 amino acids. The CDR3 protein is CSAIRGNQPQHF. The CDR3 region has the DNA TGCAGTGCCATAAGGGGCAATCAGCCCCAGCATTTT.

This clonotype has a count of ten or more. This chain links TRBV14 with TRBJ1-2; 7 bases are a match to TRBD1. V lost 0 bases and J lost 4; bases outside the gene matches: 5. CDR3 length: 15 amino acids. The germline gives CDR1 SGHDN, CDR2 FVKESK. The CDR3 region is CASSQDRDSVYGYTF. The CDR3 nucleotides read TGTGCCAGCAGCCAAGACCGGGACAGCGTCTATGGCTACACCTTC.

This clonotype was found many times. The gene calls are TRBV7-9 and TRBJ2-1; 12 bases fit TRBD2. The CDR3 runs 14 residues. Germline V gene sequence: CDR1 SEHNR, CDR2 FQNEAQ (reference sequence). The junction had 5 bases not matched to a gene; V was cut back by 4 bases and J by 10 bases. CDR3 nucleotide sequence: TGTGCCAGCAGCTCCGGACTAGCGGGGCGCGAGCAGTTCTTC. It is translated as CASSSGLAGREQFF. The variable domain in full, with the rest retrieved from reference TRBV7-9 and TRBJ2-1, is DTGVSQNPRHKITKRGQNVTFRCDPISEHNRLYWYRQTLGQGPEFLTYFQNEAQLEKSRLLSDRFSAERPKGSFSTLEIQRTEQGDSAMYLCASSSGLAGREQFFGPGTRLTVL.

This clonotype was counted at least ten times. The chain is built from TRBV7-6 and TRBJ2-1; D is uncertain. V gave up 2 bases and J gave up 0 bases, with 11 bases separating them. From germline, CDR1 is SGHVS and CDR2 FNYEAQ. This CDR3 has 16 residues. In DNA form, the CDR3 reads TGTGCCAGCAGCTTATTAACCGGATTCTCCTACAATGAGCAGTTCTTC. It codes for CASSLLTGFSYNEQFF.

The chain carries TRBV6-5 and TRBJ1-6; D unresolved. V was trimmed by 2 bases and J by 9 bases, leaving 17 bases between them. This CDR3 spans 16 amino acids. Germline V gene lookup returns CDR1 MNHEY and CDR2 SVGAGI. The CDR3 nucleotides read TGTGCCAGCAGTTACGATCGCACATCGGTAGCTTCACCCCTCCACTTT. Encoded protein: CASSYDRTSVASPLHF.